One and the same sample provided the 29 T cell receptor beta chains below, sequenced in a study of human T cells and chemical hapten exposure. Time point denoted: patch test 3, about 24 weeks after DPC sensitization. As for treatment: therapeutic diphenylcyclopropenone sensitization with weekly scalp DPC. TCRdb re-analysed the RACE reads in MiXCR, keeping a single row per CDR3 protein. The sample shows fewer than 200,000 distinct CDR3 sequences, around 30% of them seen only once. The input for sequencing was whole blood, taken in connection with sensitization to the hapten diphenylcyclopropenone (DPC). The receptors derive from a woman younger than 30 with alopecia areata. Some clones in this sample may be carry-over from other donors' samples.

This CDR3 reads CASSVTSGGASGEQFF. DNA of the CDR3: TGTGCCAGCAGTGTAACTAGCGGGGGGGCATCCGGTGAGCAGTTCTTC. The chain combines TRBV2 with TRBJ2-1; 13 bases are shared with TRBD2. With V trimmed by 4 bases and J by 9 bases, 9 bases remained unmatched. This CDR3 contains 16 residues. The germline gives CDR1 SNHLY, CDR2 FYNNEI.

As for this clonotype: This clone may be a read error of a much larger clone one base away. The V call is TRBV11-3, the J call TRBJ2-1; D not certain. Trimming pared 1 base from V and 9 bases from J, leaving 10 bases between. CDR3 length equals 13 residues. Germline CDR1 is SGHNT and CDR2 is YENEEA. The CDR3 is CASSLVTGSEQFF. DNA for the CDR3: TGTGCCAGCAGCTTAGTTACGGGCAGTGAGCAGTTCTTC.

In its sample, this clonotype was seen a few times. The chain joins TRBV4-3 to TRBJ1-1; D call uncertain. The CDR3 is made up of 14 amino acids. Germline values: CDR1 LGHNA, CDR2 YSLEER. V was clipped by 0 bases and J by 1 base, with 6 bases between them. The CDR3 bases are TGCGCCAGCAGCCAAGAAGCCTCGAACACTGAAGCTTTCTTT. This sequence encodes CASSQEASNTEAFF.

The chain has TRBV12-3 or TRBV12-4 and TRBJ2-3; no definite D call. The CDR3 loop spans 14 amino acids. The V gene lost 1 base and the J gene lost 0 bases, with 5 bases spanning the gap. The CDR3 here is CASSLVGSTDTQYF. The DNA of the CDR3 is TGTGCCAGCAGTTTAGTCGGGAGCACAGATACGCAGTATTTT.

This clonotype was detected only once. This may come from a read error, since a much larger clone is one base off. The rearrangement links TRBV20-1 to TRBJ2-1; 7 nucleotides line up with TRBD2. CDR1 is DFQATT and CDR2 is SNEGSKA in the germline V gene (reference sequence). V was pared by 6 bases and J by 0 bases, with 11 bases of the junction left unmatched. The CDR3 consists of 16 residues. The CDR3 reads CSASPLAESSYNEQFF. The DNA of the CDR3 is TGCAGTGCATCGCCTCTAGCGGAGAGCTCCTACAATGAGCAGTTCTTC.

The V call is TRBV7-2, the J call TRBJ2-1, with D possibly matching TRBD1 (6 bases). This CDR3 contains 12 residues. Germline CDR1 SGHTA, CDR2 FQGNSA. Between the trimmed V and J ends, which lost 3 bases and 8 bases, there was a span of 8 bases. Here the CDR3 reads CASSFYRDEQFF. The CDR3 nucleotides read TGTGCCAGCAGCTTCTACAGGGATGAGCAGTTCTTC.

The chain has TRBV9 and TRBJ2-7, with TRBD1 matching over 7 bases. CDR1 is SGDLS and CDR2 is YYNGEE in the germline V gene. Losses at the gene ends were 4 bases for V and 2 bases for J; bases not matched to a gene: 6. This CDR3 has 14 residues. CDR3 amino acids: CASSPTGQTYEQYF. In DNA, the CDR3 is TGTGCCAGCAGCCCAACGGGACAGACCTACGAGCAGTACTTC.

The DNA for the CDR3 is TGTGCCAGCAGGTCCTCCAAGGGCCCTCCAGGGACCCAGTACTTC. Protein product: CASRSSKGPPGTQYF. The gene calls are TRBV12-3 or TRBV12-4 and TRBJ2-5; D gene uncertain. The CDR3 is 15 residues long. Deletions cut 6 bases from V and 7 bases from J, with 21 bases between.

This chain uses TRBV6-1 with TRBJ1-2; D is undetermined. The CDR3 length is 16 residues. In germline, CDR1 is MNHNS, CDR2 SASEGT. V was shortened by 2 bases and J by 0 bases, with 13 bases between the two germline ends. The CDR3 is CASSETVFTSNYGYTF. DNA for the CDR3: TGTGCCAGCAGTGAAACAGTTTTCACCTCTAACTATGGCTACACCTTC.

This clonotype has only a few counts. The chain carries TRBV9 and TRBJ1-1; D is perhaps TRBD1 (6 bases). The CDR3 sequence is 13 residues long. Per germline, CDR1 SGDLS and CDR2 YYNGEE. Trimming stripped 4 bases from V and 5 bases from J, with 12 bases between. CDR3 nucleotides: TGTGCCAGCAGCCTTGAGGGGGGGACTGAAGCTTTCTTT. This codes for CASSLEGGTEAFF.

This clonotype was seen many times. The gene calls are TRBV6-2 or TRBV6-3 and TRBJ2-7; tentatively, D is TRBD2 (6 bases). This CDR3 has 15 amino acids. From germline, CDR1 is MNHEY and CDR2 SVGEGT. The ends were cut back, 5 bases at V and 7 bases at J, with 21 bases in the middle. CDR3 DNA sequence: TGTGCCAGCAGTACCGCCGGGACTTCCCTTGGAGAGCAGTACTTC. This translates into CASSTAGTSLGEQYF.

The chain has TRBV4-3 and TRBJ1-1; D is ambiguous. The CDR3 contains 14 residues. The germline V gene has CDR1 LGHNA and CDR2 YSLEER. V lost 3 bases and J 3 bases, leaving 11 bases between the germline ends. CDR3 sequence: CASSQIVGYTEAFF. The CDR3 DNA is TGCGCCAGCAGCCAGATAGTGGGTTACACTGAAGCTTTCTTT.

This clonotype was counted only a few times. This chain links TRBV7-3 with TRBJ2-1, with TRBD2 identical over 9 bases. The CDR3 is made up of 15 amino acids. The germline V gene has CDR1 SGHTA and CDR2 FQGTGA. The J segment lost 2 bases and the V segment lost 5 bases, leaving 4 bases of the junction unmatched. The CDR3, as DNA: TGTGCCAGCAGCCCTGGACTAGCGACCTACAATGAGCAGTTCTTC. It specifies CASSPGLATYNEQFF.

This sequence joins TRBV10-3 and TRBJ2-7; 13 nucleotides match TRBD2. CDR3 length equals 17 residues. Germline V gene sequence: CDR1 ENHRY, CDR2 SYGVKD. V lost 3 bases to trimming and J lost 8 bases; unmatched junction nucleotides: 13. In DNA form, the CDR3 reads TGTGCCATCAGTGACCCAAACGGACTAGCGGGAGACGGGCAGCAGTACTTC. Its protein is CAISDPNGLAGDGQQYF.

This chain uses TRBV28 with TRBJ1-1; D ambiguous. The CDR3 loop spans 11 amino acids. CDR1 and CDR2 (germline): MDHEN, SYDVKM. Trimming shortened V by 2 bases and J by 8 bases, and 6 bases separated the two germline ends. CDR3 protein: CASSLRGEAFF. Written as DNA, the CDR3 is TGTGCCAGCAGTTTACGAGGGGAAGCTTTCTTT.

This clonotype was detected ten times or more. The genes are TRBV29-1 and TRBJ2-7, with D unresolved. Germline CDR1 reads SQVTM; CDR2 reads ANQGSEA. CDR3 length: 12 residues. Trimming shortened V by 4 bases and J by 4 bases, and 11 bases separated the two germline ends. For the CDR3, the DNA is TGCAGCGTTGGGGATCGAACTTACGAGCAGTACTTC. Translation gives CSVGDRTYEQYF.

This sequence joins TRBV29-1 and TRBJ2-7; possibly TRBD2 for D (5 bases). Germline V gene lookup returns CDR1 SQVTM and CDR2 ANQGSEA. V was clipped by 4 bases and J by 4 bases, with 17 bases between them. This CDR3 contains 14 residues. For the CDR3, the DNA is TGCAGCGTTGTCTTCTCCGGTGGAGGTTACGAGCAGTACTTC. As protein: CSVVFSGGGYEQYF.

The chain has TRBV5-1 and TRBJ1-1; 7 bases agree with TRBD1. The CDR3 is 14 amino acids. Germline CDR1 and CDR2: SGHRS and YFSETQ. Trimming took 6 bases from V and 1 from J; bases not matched to a gene: 6. The CDR3 region is CASTMGQRNTEAFF. For the CDR3, the DNA is TGCGCCAGCACGATGGGACAGAGGAACACTGAAGCTTTCTTT.

J is TRBJ2-3 and V is TRBV24-1; D assignment may be TRBD1 or TRBD2 (7 bases each). CDR3 length: 15 amino acids. V was clipped by 9 bases and J by 0 bases, with 15 bases between them. Germline V gives CDR1 KGHDR, CDR2 SFDVKD. The CDR3 DNA is TGTGCCACCCAGGGGGAGGGGACTAGCACAGATACGCAGTATTTT. It encodes CATQGEGTSTDTQYF.

This clonotype has a handful of counts. The chain has TRBV20-1 and TRBJ2-7; 7 bases map to TRBD2. Trimming at V came to 3 bases and at J to 0 bases, leaving 5 bases not matched to a gene. Looked up from germline, CDR1 is DFQATT and CDR2 is SNEGSKA (reference sequence). The CDR3 runs to 14 residues. CDR3: CSASWRGTSYEQYF. The CDR3 DNA follows: TGCAGTGCTAGTTGGCGGGGGACCTCCTACGAGCAGTACTTC.

The CDR3 protein is CASSQEGARGNTIYF. CDR3 coding DNA: TGCGCCAGCAGCCAAGAGGGGGCGAGGGGAAACACCATATATTTT. The chain links TRBV4-1 to TRBJ1-3, with D tentatively TRBD1 (6 bases). Germline V gene lookup returns CDR1 MGHRA and CDR2 YSYEKL. Between the trimmed V and J ends, which lost 0 bases and 4 bases, there was a span of 10 bases. This CDR3 has 15 residues.

This clonotype was detected only a few times. The chain recombines TRBV12-3 or TRBV12-4 with TRBJ2-1; 14 nucleotides align to TRBD2. Germline trimming cut 5 bases from V and 7 bases from J; bases unmatched to any gene: 4. CDR3 length: 15 amino acids. The CDR3: CASSVTSGRANEQFF. The CDR3 nucleotides read TGTGCCAGCAGTGTGACTAGCGGGAGGGCAAATGAGCAGTTCTTC.

This clonotype was seen a handful of times. The chain recombines TRBV25-1 with TRBJ1-5, with D perhaps matching TRBD1 (6 bases). With 1 base removed from V and 5 bases from J, the gap between germline ends came to 9 bases. The CDR3 runs to 14 residues. Germline V CDR1 and CDR2: MGHDK, SYGVNS. This chain's CDR3 is CASSEWGADQPQHF. Here the CDR3 DNA reads TGTGCCAGCAGTGAATGGGGGGCAGATCAGCCCCAGCATTTT. Full variable domain (missing parts from reference TRBV25-1 and TRBJ1-5): EADIYQTPRYLVIGTGKKITLECSQTMGHDKMYWYQQDPGMELHLIHYSYGVNSTEKGDLSSESTVSRIRTEHFPLTLESARPSHTSQYLCASSEWGADQPQHFGDGTRLSIL.

The CDR3 region has the DNA TGCAGCGTAGCCGGTCCCGGGGTTACAGATACGCAGTATTTT. Translated: CSVAGPGVTDTQYF. This chain connects TRBV29-1 to TRBJ2-3, with D perhaps matching TRBD2 (5 bases). The CDR3 length is 14 residues. Between the trimmed V and J ends, which lost 6 bases and 3 bases, there was a span of 16 bases. Germline lookup yields CDR1 SQVTM and CDR2 ANQGSEA.

This chain links TRBV7-2 with TRBJ1-5; D is possibly TRBD1 (6 bases). Germline CDR1 reads SGHTA; CDR2 reads FQGNSA. The CDR3 length is 15 residues. The germline V and J ends were trimmed by 8 bases and 0 bases, with 14 bases remaining between them. The CDR3 bases are TGTGCCAGCGGCTCACAGGGTCTTAGCAATCAGCCCCAGCATTTT. Translation: CASGSQGLSNQPQHF.

J is TRBJ2-7 and V is TRBV6-2 or TRBV6-3; D is perhaps TRBD2 (5 bases). Trimming removed 2 bases at V and 5 bases at J, with 10 bases between. Per the germline V gene, CDR1 is MNHEY and CDR2 is SVGEGT. The CDR3 extends over 13 amino acids. The CDR3: CASSYRTSHEQYF. The DNA for the CDR3 is TGTGCCAGCAGTTACCGCACTAGTCACGAGCAGTACTTC.

This chain uses TRBV6-1 with TRBJ1-3, with a tentative D call TRBD1 (5 bases). V lost 7 bases and J 0 bases, leaving 10 bases between the germline ends. The germline V gene encodes CDR1 MNHNS and CDR2 SASEGT. There are 14 residues in the CDR3. The CDR3 is CASKWTLSGNTIYF. The CDR3 DNA is TGTGCCAGCAAATGGACACTCTCTGGAAACACCATATATTTT.

The chain links TRBV7-9 to TRBJ1-2; D is uncertain. Germline V gene sequence: CDR1 SEHNR, CDR2 FQNEAQ (reference sequence). This CDR3 spans 13 amino acids. V gave up 3 bases and J gave up 6 bases, with 11 bases separating them. The CDR3 DNA is TGTGCCAGCAGCTTGCTGGGGTATGATGGCTACACCTTC. Translating it yields CASSLLGYDGYTF.

The V call is TRBV25-1, the J call TRBJ2-7; possible D gene TRBD1, 6 bases. CDR1 and CDR2 from the germline V gene are MGHDK and SYGVNS. Trimming took off 6 bases at V and 1 base at J, with 16 bases between the two ends. The CDR3 is 15 residues long. CDR3 amino acids: CASSWLAGDSYEQYF. DNA of the CDR3: TGTGCCAGCAGCTGGCTGGCAGGGGATTCCTACGAGCAGTACTTC.